Described below is a single T cell receptor beta chain sequence and its context. What it recognizes is unknown. The sample belongs to a study of PD-L1 blockade in urothelial cancer. Study as a whole: Men with urothelial cancer arising in the bladder made up most of the 29 patients. It was at 3 weeks (second dose) and 6 weeks after treatment start that blood was analyzed.

This CDR3 region has 13 residues. The germline V gene encodes CDR1 GTSNPN and CDR2 SVGIG (reference sequence). The germline V and J ends were trimmed by 7 bases and 3 bases, with 16 bases remaining between them. General study points: Durable-benefit patients expanded tumor-associated blood clones more at 3 weeks.

Stated time point: peripheral blood 6 weeks after treatment start. The repertoire was sequenced with immunoSEQ multiplex PCR; TCRdb's copy has only in-frame clones and lacks some. The table records 66,000 or so clones, 88% of them present only once. This TCR was recovered from a man in his sixties with urothelial cancer. Sequenced material: PBMCs, taken around atezolizumab (anti-PD-L1) treatment. The rearrangement links TRBV30 to TRBJ2-7; D is ambiguous. The CDR3 DNA follows: TGTGCCTTTAAACCCATACAGATCTACGAGCAGTACTTC. As protein: CAFKPIQIYEQYF.